This T cell receptor beta chain emerged from a study of T cells in narcolepsy. Study-wide context: Healthy controls were enrolled alongside patients with narcolepsy type 1 or type 2. Study-wide results and caveats: Blood of same and different patients, but not healthy controls, reportedly held recurring autoreactive clonotypes.

The germline CDR1 and CDR2 sequences are GTSNPN and SVGIG (reference sequence). Trimming cost V 1 base and J 13 bases, with 16 bases left between them. The CDR3 runs 12 residues. Remarks on this clone: Its antigen is unknown.

Assay: immunoSEQ multiplex PCR; the TCRdb copy retains only in-frame clones and omits some. The data contain about 15,000 clones, 65% to 90% of them seen just once; the ten biggest clones take up over 30%. The sequence was obtained from a human donor in good health. The sample comprised memory (CD45RA-) CD4+ T cells from blood. V is TRBV30 and J is TRBJ1-2; tentative D call: TRBD1 (6 bases). DNA for the CDR3: TGTGCCTGGAGTGGATACAGGGCGGAAGGCACCTTC. As protein: CAWSGYRAEGTF.